This T cell receptor beta chain was identified during a study of T cells after yellow fever vaccination. On this clonotype: What it binds is not known.

V gave up 6 bases and J gave up 0 bases; unmatched junction bases: 5. The CDR3 loop spans 15 amino acids. They built TCR cDNA with 5'RACE template switching, a step that put in a universal primer site and UMIs. TCRdb reanalysed the 5' RACE reads using MiXCR and keeps one entry per CDR3 protein. The table has 250,000 or so distinct CDR3 sequences, 6% to 7.5% seen once. Study-wide findings and caveats: Most clones from primary vaccination were detected again post-booster (just under 97% CD4, 88% CD8). From the bulk population, abundant clonotypes could contaminate and appear within FACS-sorted repertoires. A weaker secondary response peaked on day 5, the primary on day 15.

The rearrangement links TRBV12-3 or TRBV12-4 to TRBJ2-7; 10 positions agree with TRBD2. The starting material was CD4+ T cells sorted from PBMCs, obtained 15 days after the yellow fever booster vaccination. The sequence was collected from a man aged 25 to 45 who received the YFV17D yellow fever vaccine. The CDR3 DNA sequence: TGTGCCAGCAGCCGCTCTAGCGGGAGCTCCTACGAGCAGTACTTC. Protein sequence: CASSRSSGSSYEQYF.